This TCR beta chain was identified during a study of shared clonotypes between healthy human individuals (dated by TCRdb to the early 2020s). In terms of the full investigation: The cohort included three men and a couple of women between 18 and 49 years of age. Per donor, leukapheresis produced somewhere between about 0.85 and 9.5 billion PBMCs. For each donor, three plates each were used for CD4 naive and CD4 memory, two plates were used for CD8 naive, and one plate was used for CD8 memory. Libraries were prepared and TCR repertoires were sequenced by different laboratories using diverse techniques, in order to increase sequencing depth and limit assay-specific biases. To estimate repertoire size and how much clonotype sharing occurs between individuals, the study deeply sequenced the blood TCR repertoires of roughly 5 healthy adults.

General study outcomes and caveats: Incomplete sequencing was indicated by rarefaction of sorted-subset datasets, despite the large sequencing depth. Based on pairwise subsampling, the degree of clonotype sharing among donors was expected to be affected by sequencing depth. Clonotypes shared by all four sorted-subset donors showed higher generation probabilities than non-shared clonotypes. The small number of donors limited the genetic and exposure-history diversity represented. Larger estimated clonotype richness was generally found for naive subsets than for memory subsets. Across a handful of donors, about 4.5% of naive CD4, over 3% of naive CD8, approximately 2.5% of memory CD4, and roughly 0.41% of memory CD8 clonotypes were shared. Sampling was limited to blood, and TCR repertoires in tissue likely differ from TCR repertoires in blood.

For CDR1 and CDR2, the germline V gene lists SGHDN and FVKESK. From its cysteine to its phenylalanine, the CDR3 spans 14 amino acids. Only CDR3 DNA is held: 42 bases, read in frame from base 1. Relative to germline, V is 4 bases shorter and J is 4 bases shorter, with 11 bases between their ends. Using the deep immunoSEQ assay, multiplex PCR amplified TCR CDR3 regions from genomic DNA. Genomic DNA extracted from each cell subset was distributed evenly over all wells of several immunoSEQ 96-well plates, and each plate served as one replicate. Each replicate PCR for sorted subsets received 200 ng genomic DNA, equal to tens of thousands of T cell genomes. The purified libraries were quantified using a Qubit 3.0 fluorometer, sized with a Bioanalyzer 2100, and then quantified again using the KAPA Library Quantification kit. Every immunoSEQ 96-well plate was sequenced on a dedicated single-read 150-cycle Illumina NextSeq 550 flow cell. In the paper's pipeline: The immunoSEQ output contained only junctional sequences without quality scores, so filtering could not match that applied to full-length reads. To assign V/J genes and CDR3, sequences were annotated using PyIR, a Python wrapper for IgBLAST v1.9, with IMGT germline references. Reads were removed for weak V/J assignments (E-value above 1e-6), missing CDR3, stop codons, out-of-frame junctions, or ambiguous translated residues. V3J clonotypes were defined as sequences sharing an identical inferred V gene, J gene, and CDR3 amino acid sequence. To compute the percentage overlap between repertoires, the number of shared unique clonotypes was divided by the size of the smaller repertoire. Richness of each repertoire was evaluated using RTK rarefaction, the Chao1 estimator, and Recon v2.1 estimates of unobserved clonotypes. Generation probabilities were computed with OLGA for all TCRbeta clonotypes obtained by the gDNA method from several donors. In TCRdb, the immuneACCESS table is reduced to in-frame sequences with V and J assigned. These tables do not hold every clone; where another copy was compared, an unresolved V gene accounts for under half, and the others remain unexplained. The D gene and trimming were derived from the DNA, and the V and J assignments and clone size from that table. The sample table records a few million clones; roughly 95% of these occur just once. The ten largest clones take up about 0.13% of the sample.

Donors were healthy HIV-negative adults with no recently reported acute infections or vaccinations. Every donor was a Caucasian adult living in Nashville, Tennessee, USA. CD4+ T cells were enriched by magnetic negative selection, after which naive cells were positively selected on CD45RA and the negative fraction was taken as the memory subset. Blood was collected by leukapheresis, and PBMCs were isolated by Ficoll-Histopaque density gradient centrifugation and then cryopreserved in liquid nitrogen vapor phase. Analytical flow cytometry was used to check the purity and quantity of every magnetically sorted T cell population. Genomic DNA was isolated from every sorted fraction and measured by UV absorbance on a Nanodrop 2000c. This clone was detected once. This clone's antigen is unknown. The record has no base qualities; no much larger clone is one base away.

The V gene is TRBV14 and the J gene is TRBJ1-3; the best D guess is TRBD1, with 5 bases matching. This sequence was found in a man aged 18 to 30 in good health. Sequences were obtained from naive CD4+ T cells sorted from blood. Taken with the paper, the label for cell subset or site translates to: CD45RA+ positively selected. This receptor has the CDR3 CASSLQGRGNTIYF. The nucleotide sequence is given as TGTGCCAGCAGCCTCCAGGGTCGCGGAAACACCATATATTTT.